This T cell receptor beta chain comes out of a study of blood T cell repertoires in COVID-19. About the research overall: Collection of acute and convalescent COVID-19 samples took place in the United States, Italy and Spain. Nucleic acid was either cDNA or gDNA, and it came from T cells, B-cell-depleted T cells, or PBMCs.

As originally analysed: Amplified reference gene primers provided the basis for estimating nucleated cell counts. Repertoires were generated with immunoSEQ multiplex PCR, while TCRdb's copy carries only in-frame clones and drops some. That table supplies the V and J calls and clone size; D and trimming were determined from the DNA. The data show 150,000 to 200,000 clones, around 90% seen once. This clone was observed a few times. The CDR3 length is 15 residues. The source is a human donor in a cohort sampled during active COVID-19. The V and J genes are TRBV21-1 and TRBJ2-7; no check of the table's D call, TRBD1, against the DNA was made. TRBV21-1 is tagged as a pseudogene. Sequencing was performed on peripheral blood. CDR3 DNA sequence: TGTGCCAGCAGCATGGGACAGAGAATTATCTACGAGCAGTACTTC. Translating it yields CASSMGQRIIYEQYF.